This entry features one TCR beta chain sequence. This entry belongs to a study of OX40 agonist ivuxolimab in advanced cancers. Libraries were prepared by immunoSEQ multiplex PCR; TCRdb keeps only in-frame clonotypes and omits some of them. The sample contains about 19,000 clones, 65% to 70% of which appear only once. Drawing of blood for sampling happened at baseline, at cycle 4 day 1, and at cycle 7 day 1. The sample here was CD4+ or CD8+ T cells sorted from blood, taken in a trial of the OX40 agonist ivuxolimab. This TCR was recovered from an adult with an advanced solid tumor such as melanoma, head and neck, liver or kidney cancer.

DNA of the CDR3: TGTGCCAGCAGTGACCTGGGGAACACCATATATTTT. The encoded protein is CASSDLGNTIYF. The rearrangement links TRBV6-4 to TRBJ1-3; D unresolved. CDR3 length: 12 residues. V lost 2 bases and J 7 bases, leaving 6 bases between the germline ends. CDR1 and CDR2 from the germline V gene are MRHNA and SNTAGT.